A selection of T cell receptor beta chains follows, all from one sample in a study of blood T cell repertoires in COVID-19. Method: immunoSEQ multiplex PCR; TCRdb's copy keeps in-frame clones and lacks some. The sample holds 250,000 to 300,000 clones, about 88% seen once. Sequenced: peripheral blood. The receptors stem from a woman in her 70s with COVID-19, enrolled during active disease. The CDR3 runs from the conserved cysteine through the conserved F or W. The D gene is left open where the match is weak. The listing skips clone size in some rows; elsewhere it reads once, few, many or a size class.

V gene	clone size	D gene	J gene	CDR3 protein	CDR3 DNA
TRBV19	NA	TRBD1	TRBJ2-7	CASSNPGTGVSYEQYF	TGTGCCAGTAGTAATCCCGGGACAGGGGTCTCCTACGAGCAGTACTTC
TRBV7-9	NA	TRBD1	TRBJ2-7	CASSLRGDRGRLDEQYF	TGTGCCAGCAGCTTGAGGGGGGACAGGGGGCGGCTCGACGAGCAGTACTTC
TRBV2	NA	TRBD2	TRBJ2-1	CASSEFGTSGGEEQFF	TGTGCCAGCAGTGAATTCGGGACTAGCGGGGGTGAGGAGCAGTTCTTC
TRBV5-5	NA	NA	TRBJ1-1	CASSQQTGTEAFF	TGTGCCAGCAGCCAACAGACAGGAACTGAAGCTTTCTTT
TRBV29-1	NA	TRBD1	TRBJ2-2	CSVLQGATTGELFF	TGCAGCGTTTTACAGGGGGCGACCACCGGGGAGCTGTTTTTT
TRBV7-2	NA	NA	TRBJ1-5	CASSLLAVQPQHF	TGTGCCAGCAGCTTATTGGCAGTCCAGCCCCAGCATTTT
TRBV4-1	few	TRBD1	TRBJ2-2	CASSQRGGTGENGELFF	TGCGCCAGCAGCCAAAGAGGCGGGACAGGGGAAAACGGGGAGCTGTTTTTT
TRBV7-9	NA	TRBD1	TRBJ1-1	CASSWSGTVNTEAFF	TGTGCCAGCAGCTGGTCCGGGACAGTGAACACTGAAGCTTTCTTT
TRBV3-1/TRBV3-2	NA	NA	TRBJ2-2	CASRQGTGELFF	TGTGCCAGCAGACAGGGCACCGGGGAGCTGTTTTTT
TRBV10-2	NA	NA	TRBJ1-5	CASSASGRGQPQHF	TGCGCCAGCAGTGCCTCGGGGAGGGGTCAGCCCCAGCATTTT
TRBV30	NA	TRBD1	TRBJ1-6	CASRDREHSPLHF	TGTGCCTCCCGGGACAGGGAACATTCACCCCTCCACTTT
TRBV5-1	NA	NA	TRBJ2-5	CASSLGRASQETQYF	TGCGCCAGCAGCTTGGGGCGGGCGAGCCAAGAGACCCAGTACTTC
TRBV19	NA	NA	TRBJ1-1	CASSRVTLRGATEAFF	TGTGCCAGTAGTAGGGTGACCCTCCGGGGAGCCACTGAAGCTTTCTTT
TRBV21-1	NA	NA	TRBJ1-1	CASSSQQGTEAFF	TGTGCCAGCAGCTCTCAACAGGGGACTGAAGCTTTCTTT
TRBV3-1/TRBV3-2	NA	NA	TRBJ2-1	CASSLMGRKGEQFF	TGTGCCAGCAGCCTCATGGGGAGGAAGGGTGAGCAGTTCTTC
TRBV2	NA	NA	TRBJ1-2	CASRRLSNGYTF	TGTGCCAGCAGGCGACTCAGTAATGGCTACACCTTC
TRBV7-3	NA	NA	TRBJ1-6	CASSTPDRKLSYNSPLHF	TGTGCCAGCAGCACCCCGGACAGAAAACTCTCCTATAATTCACCCCTCCACTTT
TRBV19	NA	TRBD1	TRBJ2-7	CASSIDGTGRRGYEQYF	TGTGCCAGTAGTATAGACGGGACAGGGCGGCGTGGCTACGAGCAGTACTTC
TRBV28	NA	TRBD1	TRBJ2-7	CASSLVGGGEQYF	TGTGCCAGCAGTTTGGTAGGGGGCGGCGAGCAGTACTTC
TRBV24-1	NA	TRBD2	TRBJ2-1	CATSDLTSGEYNEQFF	TGTGCCACCAGTGACTTAACTAGCGGGGAGTACAATGAGCAGTTCTTC
TRBV29-1	NA	TRBD1	TRBJ1-1	CSVGKTGGTEAFF	TGCAGCGTTGGGAAGACAGGGGGCACTGAAGCTTTCTTT
TRBV4-1	NA	TRBD1	TRBJ2-7	CASSQQPGTGVSYEQYF	TGCGCCAGCAGCCAGCAGCCCGGGACAGGGGTCTCGTACGAGCAGTACTTC
TRBV12-3/TRBV12-4	NA	NA	TRBJ1-2	CASSTNPVYGYTF	TGTGCCAGCAGCACAAACCCAGTCTATGGCTACACCTTC
TRBV5-5	few	NA	TRBJ2-7	CASSLVGKIQGTHEQYF	TGTGCCAGCAGCTTGGTTGGGAAAATACAGGGAACCCACGAGCAGTACTTC
TRBV21-1	NA	NA	TRBJ2-2	CASSKAPGTGGLNTGELFF	TGTGCCAGCAGCAAAGCACCCGGGACAGGGGGCTTGAACACCGGGGAGCTGTTTTTT
TRBV18	NA	NA	TRBJ1-2	CASSPPSFRGYGYTF	TGTGCCAGCTCACCACCATCCTTTAGGGGCTATGGCTACACCTTC
TRBV25-1	NA	NA	TRBJ1-1	CASRKGGANTEAFF	TGTGCCAGCAGAAAAGGGGGAGCGAACACTGAAGCTTTCTTT
TRBV19	NA	NA	TRBJ2-3	CASSIRGSGDTQYF	TGTGCCAGTAGTATAAGGGGTAGTGGAGATACGCAGTATTTT
TRBV3-1/TRBV3-2	NA	TRBD1	TRBJ2-2	CASSPFRTGTGELFF	TGTGCCAGCAGCCCGTTTCGGACAGGGACCGGGGAGCTGTTTTTT
TRBV15	NA	TRBD1	TRBJ2-7	CATSSDRAGEQYF	TGTGCCACCAGCAGTGACAGGGCTGGCGAGCAGTACTTC
TRBV10-2	NA	NA	TRBJ1-1	CASSGGLPEAFF	TGCGCCAGCAGTGGGGGACTCCCTGAAGCTTTCTTT
TRBV6-1	NA	NA	TRBJ2-2	CASSERWSGGELFF	TGTGCCAGCAGTGAACGATGGAGCGGCGGGGAGCTGTTTTTT
TRBV27	NA	NA	TRBJ2-7	CASSFRLGLTYEQYF	TGTGCCAGCAGTTTCAGGTTGGGGCTGACCTACGAGCAGTACTTC
TRBV11-3	once	TRBD2	TRBJ2-3	CASSASGPGLAGFTDTQYF	TGTGCCAGCAGCGCTAGCGGGCCGGGACTAGCGGGTTTCACAGATACGCAGTATTTT
TRBV10-3	few	TRBD1	TRBJ2-7	CAISGGQGTGSSEQYF	TGTGCCATCAGTGGGGGGCAGGGGACAGGGTCCAGCGAGCAGTACTTC
TRBV4-1	NA	NA	TRBJ1-2	CASSPSGAVYYGYTF	TGCGCCAGCAGCCCCTCAGGGGCGGTCTACTATGGCTACACCTTC